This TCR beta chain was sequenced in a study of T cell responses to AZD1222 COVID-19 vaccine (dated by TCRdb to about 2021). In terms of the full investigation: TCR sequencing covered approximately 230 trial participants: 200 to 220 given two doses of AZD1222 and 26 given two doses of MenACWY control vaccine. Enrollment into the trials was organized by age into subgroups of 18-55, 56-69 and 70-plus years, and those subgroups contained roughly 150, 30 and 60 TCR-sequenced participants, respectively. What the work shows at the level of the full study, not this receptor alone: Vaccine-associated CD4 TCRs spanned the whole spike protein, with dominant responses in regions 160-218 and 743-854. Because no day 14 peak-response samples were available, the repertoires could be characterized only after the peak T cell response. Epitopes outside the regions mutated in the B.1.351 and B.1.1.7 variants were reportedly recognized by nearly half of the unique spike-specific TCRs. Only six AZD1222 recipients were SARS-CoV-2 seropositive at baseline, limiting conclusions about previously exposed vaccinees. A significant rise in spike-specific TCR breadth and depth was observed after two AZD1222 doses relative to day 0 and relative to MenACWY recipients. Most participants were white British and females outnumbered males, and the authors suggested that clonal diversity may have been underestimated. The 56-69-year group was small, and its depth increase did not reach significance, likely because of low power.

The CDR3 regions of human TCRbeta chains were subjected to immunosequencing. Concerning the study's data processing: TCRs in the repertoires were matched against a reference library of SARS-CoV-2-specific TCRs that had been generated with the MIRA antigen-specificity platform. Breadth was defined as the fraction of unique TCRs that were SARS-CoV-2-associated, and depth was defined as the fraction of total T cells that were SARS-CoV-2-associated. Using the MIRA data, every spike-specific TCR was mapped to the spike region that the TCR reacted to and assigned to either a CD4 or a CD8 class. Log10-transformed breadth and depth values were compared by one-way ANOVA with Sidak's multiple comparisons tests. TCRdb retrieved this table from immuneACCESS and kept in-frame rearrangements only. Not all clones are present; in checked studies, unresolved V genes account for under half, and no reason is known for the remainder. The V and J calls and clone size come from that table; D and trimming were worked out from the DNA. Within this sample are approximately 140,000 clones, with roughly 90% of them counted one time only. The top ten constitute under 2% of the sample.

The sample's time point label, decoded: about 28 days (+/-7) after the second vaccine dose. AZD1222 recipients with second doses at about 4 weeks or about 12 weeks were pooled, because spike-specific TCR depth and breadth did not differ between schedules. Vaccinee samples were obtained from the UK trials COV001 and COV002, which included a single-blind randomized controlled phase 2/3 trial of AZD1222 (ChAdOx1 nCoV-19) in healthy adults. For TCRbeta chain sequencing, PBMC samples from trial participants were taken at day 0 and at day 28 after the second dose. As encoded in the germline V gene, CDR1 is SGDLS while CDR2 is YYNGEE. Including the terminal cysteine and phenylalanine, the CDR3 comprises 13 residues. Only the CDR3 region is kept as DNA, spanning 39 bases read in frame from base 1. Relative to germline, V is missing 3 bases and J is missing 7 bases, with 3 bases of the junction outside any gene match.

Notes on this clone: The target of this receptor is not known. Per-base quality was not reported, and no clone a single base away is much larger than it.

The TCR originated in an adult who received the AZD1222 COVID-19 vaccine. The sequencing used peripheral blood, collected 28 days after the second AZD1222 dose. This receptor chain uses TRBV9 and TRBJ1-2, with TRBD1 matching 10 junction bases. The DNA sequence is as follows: TGTGCCAGCAGCGCCCGGGACAGGGGTGGCTACACCTTC. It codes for CASSARDRGGYTF. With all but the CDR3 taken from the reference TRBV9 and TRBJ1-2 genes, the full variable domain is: DSGVTQTPKHLITATGQRVTLRCSPRSGDLSVYWYQQSLDQGLQFLIQYYNGEERAKGNILERFSAQQFPDLHSELNLSSLELGDSALYFCASSARDRGGYTFGSGTRLTVV.